The 24 T cell receptor beta chains below come from one sample, sequenced in a study of radiotherapy plus CTLA-4 blockade in lung cancer (dated by TCRdb to the late 2010s). Library preparation was by the immunoSEQ multiplex PCR assay. TCRdb re-hosts the immuneACCESS table, in-frame sequences only. Its copies lack some clones; in the studies checked, an unresolved V gene accounts for under half of them, and the cause for the rest is not known. The sample table contains over 50,000 clones; only one count was recorded for more than 60% of them. 3.2% of the sample lies in the top ten. The material was peripheral blood, obtained from a patient treated with radiotherapy plus ipilimumab. The receptor source for this set is a human donor with non-small cell lung cancer who had a partial response to radiotherapy plus ipilimumab.

The chain combines TRBV10-1 with TRBJ2-3; 8 bases match TRBD1. Germline lookup yields CDR1 WNHNN and CDR2 SYGVQD (reference sequence). The CDR3 length is 15 residues. Losses at the gene ends were 3 bases for V and 4 bases for J; bases not matched to a gene: 6. Here the CDR3 DNA reads TGCGCCAGCAGTGATACAGGACAGGGATCAGATACGCAGTATTTT. It codes for CASSDTGQGSDTQYF.

This clone occurred a few times. V is TRBV7-8 and J is TRBJ2-7; D not resolved. V dropped 2 bases and J dropped 3 bases, with 11 bases sitting between them. Germline CDR1 and CDR2: SGHVS and FQNEAQ. This CDR3 region has 14 residues. CDR3 DNA: TGTGCCAGCAGCTTAATGGGCCAGAGCTACGAGCAGTACTTC. This encodes CASSLMGQSYEQYF.

This chain connects TRBV2 to TRBJ2-1, with 7 bases aligning to TRBD1. V lost 7 bases, J lost 7 bases, and 10 bases stayed unmatched. Germline CDR1 is SNHLY and CDR2 is FYNNEI. The CDR3 is 14 residues long. This chain's CDR3 is CASTRQGLGNEQFF. The CDR3 nucleotides read TGTGCCAGCACAAGACAGGGCCTTGGGAATGAGCAGTTCTTC.

This chain uses TRBV7-3 with TRBJ1-6; D uncertain. The CDR3 loop spans 17 amino acids. V lost 6 bases, J lost 5 bases, and 20 bases lay in between. Looked up from germline, CDR1 is SGHTA and CDR2 is FQGTGA. The chain's CDR3 is CASSQKPRGANNSPLHF. The CDR3 nucleotides are TGTGCCAGCAGTCAAAAACCTCGCGGAGCGAATAATTCACCCCTCCACTTT. Based on the CDR3 plus reference TRBV7-3 and TRBJ1-6, the full variable domain is GAGVSQTPSNKVTEKGKYVELRCDPISGHTALYWYRQSLGQGPEFLIYFQGTGAADDSGLPNDRFFAVRPEGSVSTLKIQRTERGDSAVYLCASSQKPRGANNSPLHFGNGTRLTVT.

This chain connects TRBV14 to TRBJ2-5; weak D call: TRBD1 (5 bases). V was pared by 4 bases and J by 5 bases, with 14 bases between. The CDR3 length is 14 residues. Germline V gene lookup returns CDR1 SGHDN and CDR2 FVKESK. CDR3 sequence (DNA): TGTGCCAGCAGCCGAACAGGTTTAGGGGAGACCCAGTACTTC. Amino acid sequence: CASSRTGLGETQYF.

Only one count was recorded for this clone. The chain combines TRBV9 with TRBJ2-6, with 7 nucleotides matching TRBD1. Trimming removed 6 bases from V and 3 bases from J; junction bases left unmatched: 9. The CDR3 length is 16 residues. The germline CDR1 and CDR2 sequences are SGDLS and YYNGEE. The CDR3 spells CASNTDREGGANVLTF. CDR3 DNA: TGTGCCAGCAACACAGACAGGGAAGGTGGGGCCAACGTCCTGACTTTC.

This clone came up a few times. The J gene is TRBJ1-2, the V gene TRBV4-1, with D possibly matching TRBD1 (6 bases). Trimming took off 2 bases at V and 2 bases at J, with 15 bases between the two ends. Germline loops: CDR1 MGHRA, CDR2 YSYEKL. The CDR3 runs to 16 residues. The CDR3 bases are TGCGCCAGCAGCCAACTCCTTACAGGGCGCAACTATGGCTACACCTTC. It yields the protein CASSQLLTGRNYGYTF.

The chain has TRBV19 and TRBJ1-1; 7 nucleotides match TRBD1. The CDR3 is 15 amino acids. Germline V gives CDR1 LNHDA, CDR2 SQIVND (reference sequence). Trimming removed 6 bases from V and 0 bases from J; junction bases left unmatched: 7. The CDR3 DNA is TGTGCCAGTAGCCTCACAGGGGCCTTGAACACTGAAGCTTTCTTT. Translating gives CASSLTGALNTEAFF.

This sequence joins TRBV9 and TRBJ1-1, with no clear D. Germline CDR1 SGDLS, CDR2 YYNGEE. The CDR3 sequence is 16 residues long. The V end lost 4 bases, the J end lost 1 base, and 17 bases lay between the germline ends. CDR3 nucleotides: TGTGCCAGCAGCCCCGGCTGGGAGAACAGGAACACTGAAGCTTTCTTT. It translates to CASSPGWENRNTEAFF.

This clone was picked up one time. The genes are TRBV5-4 and TRBJ1-6; 9 bases are shared with TRBD1. V lost 3 bases, J lost 9 bases, and 7 bases stayed unmatched. CDR1 is SGHNT, CDR2 YYREEE, per germline (reference sequence). This CDR3 has 15 residues. The chain's CDR3 is CASSSGTGRVSPLHF. CDR3 in DNA: TGTGCCAGCAGCTCGGGGACAGGGAGAGTTTCACCCCTCCACTTT.

The gene calls are TRBV7-9 and TRBJ1-1; 9 bases map to TRBD1. V trimming: 5 bases; J trimming: 4 bases; junction bases outside the gene matches: 8. CDR1 is SEHNR and CDR2 is FQNEAQ in the germline V gene (reference sequence). The CDR3 covers 15 residues. The CDR3 nucleotides are TGTGCCAGCAGCAAGGTACAGGGGGCGGGCACTGAAGCTTTCTTT. Translating it yields CASSKVQGAGTEAFF.

CDR3 coding DNA: TGTGCCAGCAGTGACATTCAGGGCAGAACCTACGAGCAGTACTTC. It codes for CASSDIQGRTYEQYF. This chain links TRBV6-1 with TRBJ2-7; TRBD1 is a possible D gene (5 bases). Germline V gives CDR1 MNHNS, CDR2 SASEGT. The V end was cut by 3 bases, the J end by 2 bases, with 14 bases between. There are 15 residues in the CDR3.

This clone has just one count. The chain combines TRBV15 with TRBJ2-7; TRBD1 aligns across 8 bases. Germline lookup yields CDR1 LNHNV and CDR2 YYDKDF (reference sequence). The length of the CDR3 is 16 residues. With 1 base clipped from V and 4 bases from J, the junction kept 9 bases outside the gene matches. Here the CDR3 reads CATSRGEGQGAYEQYF. CDR3 bases: TGTGCCACCAGCAGAGGAGAGGGGCAGGGGGCGTACGAGCAGTACTTC.

CDR3 in amino acids: CASSQDSVSNEKLFF. The CDR3 region has the DNA TGCGCCAGCAGCCAGGACAGTGTCTCTAATGAAAAACTGTTTTTT. V is TRBV4-1 and J is TRBJ1-4; possibly TRBD1 for D (6 bases). Germline V gene data show CDR1 as MGHRA and CDR2 as YSYEKL. CDR3 size: 15 residues. V dropped 3 bases and J dropped 3 bases, with 11 bases sitting between them.

Here the CDR3 reads CSVEGRVRDEQYF. The CDR3 DNA reads TGCAGCGTTGAAGGGAGGGTCCGGGACGAGCAGTACTTC. The V gene is TRBV29-1, the J gene TRBJ2-7, with D possibly matching TRBD2 (6 bases). Per germline, CDR1 SQVTM and CDR2 ANQGSEA. The CDR3 covers 13 residues. The V gene lost 1 base and the J gene lost 5 bases, with 12 bases spanning the gap.

The gene calls are TRBV19 and TRBJ2-2, with 7 bases aligning to TRBD1. Germline V gene data show CDR1 as LNHDA and CDR2 as SQIVND (reference sequence). The junction had 11 bases not matched to a gene; V was cut back by 5 bases and J by 5 bases. This CDR3 is built from 16 residues. CDR3 protein: CASSGARQGSTGELFF. CDR3 DNA sequence: TGTGCCAGTAGTGGGGCCCGACAGGGTTCAACCGGGGAGCTGTTTTTT. The whole variable domain, filled in from reference TRBV19 and TRBJ2-2, reads DGGITQSPKYLFRKEGQNVTLSCEQNLNHDAMYWYRQDPGQGLRLIYYSQIVNDFQKGDIAEGYSVSREKKESFPLTVTSAQKNPTAFYLCASSGARQGSTGELFFGEGSRLTVL.

The chain has TRBV18 and TRBJ1-6; D perhaps matches TRBD1 (6 bases). CDR3 size: 14 residues. CDR1 and CDR2 from the germline V gene are KGHSH and LQKENI. Trimming stripped 6 bases from V and 7 bases from J, with 13 bases between. CDR3: CASSGDTGNSPLHF. In DNA form, the CDR3 reads TGTGCCAGCTCTGGGGACACAGGAAATTCACCCCTCCACTTT.

V gene TRBV7-3 combines with J gene TRBJ2-2, with TRBD2 identical over 8 bases. The CDR3 length is 13 residues. The V and J ends lost 5 bases and 9 bases, in that order; junction bases with no gene match: 5. Germline V CDR1 and CDR2: SGHTA, FQGTGA. As DNA, the CDR3 is TGTGCCAGCAGCCGGGGGGGTGCCAGGGAGCTGTTTTTT. Residues: CASSRGGARELFF.

V gene TRBV30 combines with J gene TRBJ2-7; tentatively, D is TRBD1 (6 bases). The CDR3 is 12 amino acids. Trimming cost V 4 bases and J 2 bases, with 9 bases left between them. CDR1 GTSNPN and CDR2 SVGIG come from the germline V gene (reference sequence). The CDR3 here is CAWTGATYEQYF. For the CDR3, the DNA is TGTGCCTGGACAGGGGCAACCTACGAGCAGTACTTC. Based on the CDR3 plus reference TRBV30 and TRBJ2-7, the full variable domain is SQTIHQWPATLVQPVGSPLSLECTVEGTSNPNLYWYRQAAGRGLQLLFYSVGIGQISSEVPQNLSASRPQDRQFILSSKKLLLSDSGFYLCAWTGATYEQYFGPGTRLTVT.

This clone has only one observation. This CDR3 is CASSSGTGGGYTF. DNA for the CDR3: TGTGCCAGCAGTTCCGGGACAGGGGGCGGCTACACCTTC. The chain couples TRBV25-1 to TRBJ1-2, with TRBD1 matching 12 bases. Trimming took 5 bases from V and 8 from J; bases not matched to a gene: 3. The CDR3 is made up of 13 amino acids. The germline V gene has CDR1 MGHDK and CDR2 SYGVNS.

The chain recombines TRBV10-2 with TRBJ2-3; D is ambiguous. The CDR3 is 14 residues long. The V end lost 6 bases, the J end lost 0 bases, and 10 bases lay between the germline ends. The germline gives CDR1 WSHSY, CDR2 SAAADI. For the CDR3, the DNA is TGCGCCAGCAGAGAGGTCACTAGCACAGATACGCAGTATTTT. It is translated as CASREVTSTDTQYF.

The chain carries TRBV9 and TRBJ1-2, with 9 bases lining up with TRBD1. V lost 0 bases to trimming and J lost 4 bases; unmatched junction nucleotides: 1. The CDR3 contains 14 residues. Looked up from germline, CDR1 is SGDLS and CDR2 is YYNGEE. CDR3 DNA: TGTGCCAGCAGCGTAGGACAGGGGGGCTATGGCTACACCTTC. Residues: CASSVGQGGYGYTF.

V usage is TRBV19 and J usage is TRBJ1-2; TRBD1 matches 9 bases. CDR1 is LNHDA and CDR2 is SQIVND in the germline V gene (reference sequence). V lost 5 bases to trimming and J lost 3 bases; unmatched junction nucleotides: 7. This CDR3 spans 15 amino acids. This chain's CDR3 is CASSPGTGFDYGYTF. The DNA for the CDR3 is TGTGCCAGTAGTCCCGGGACAGGGTTTGACTATGGCTACACCTTC.

This rearrangement joins TRBV11-3 to TRBJ2-1; unclear D gene. The CDR3 is 12 residues long. The germline V and J ends were trimmed by 2 bases and 5 bases, with 4 bases remaining between them. CDR1 is SGHNT, CDR2 YENEEA, per germline. In DNA form, the CDR3 reads TGTGCCAGCAGCTTAATAAACAATGAGCAGTTCTTC. This codes for CASSLINNEQFF.